Described below is a single T cell receptor (beta chain) sequence and its context. Its antigen remains unidentified. Trimming at V came to 6 bases and at J to 4 bases, leaving 12 bases not matched to a gene. CDR1 SGHTA and CDR2 FQGNSA come from the germline V gene. The CDR3 sequence is 16 residues long. The PCR had 60 Vbeta and 13 Jbeta primers. Some clones are missing from TCRdb's copy, which holds only in-frame ones; the method was immunoSEQ multiplex PCR. This sample's table reports just over 20,000 clones. The sample belongs to a study of cytomegalovirus exposure and HLA in healthy donors. The study, taken as a whole, reports: Earlier analysis yielded a pattern in which most TCR beta V segments were productive about 90% or about 30% of the time. Common viral pathogens seemed, in a later analysis, to connect with several of the most significant clusters.

This TCR was sampled from a man aged 55 to 70 in good health and CMV-seropositive. The sample comprised PBMCs. The chain uses TRBV7-2 and TRBJ2-3; 8 bases are shared with TRBD1. CDR3 DNA sequence: TGTGCCAGCAGTCTGAGACAGGGGATGATGGCAGATACGCAGTATTTT. Translating it yields CASSLRQGMMADTQYF.